The rows below give T cell receptor beta chains drawn from one sample of a study of T cells in Graves' hyperthyroidism and ophthalmopathy. TCRdb analysed the multiplex PCR reads with MiXCR anew, one entry per CDR3 protein. The repertoire includes 200,000 to 250,000 distinct CDR3 sequences, about a sixth of them detected once, and around 52% sits in the top ten. Sequencing was done on a sample of blood. These receptors originate from a man over 45 with Graves' hyperthyroidism. Both conserved end residues are part of each CDR3. The D gene is left open where the match is weak. A clone size is listed for some rows: how often the clone was seen (once, few, many), or a class if it is expanded.

many | TRBJ1-1 | TRBV5-1 | TRBD1 | TGCGCCAGCAGCCAAGGAGGGGGCGATAGCACTGAAGCTTTCTTT | CASSQGGGDSTEAFF
many | TRBJ2-3 | TRBV24-1 | . | TGTGCCACCAGTGATTTGGGGAGCGGGTCCAGCACAGATACGCAGTATTTT | CATSDLGSGSSTDTQYF
many | TRBJ2-7 | TRBV28 | TRBD2 | TGTGCCAGCAGTTTGTTAGCGGGCGACCGGAGGGAGCAGTACTTC | CASSLLAGDRREQYF
many | TRBJ2-7 | TRBV12-3/TRBV12-4 | . | TGTGCCAGCAGTTTTCGGCTCGGTGACTACGAGCAGTACTTC | CASSFRLGDYEQYF
few | TRBJ2-1 | TRBV10-2 | TRBD2 | TGCGCCAGCAGTAAGGCCCTAGGAGCGGGAGATTACCATGAGCAGTTCTTC | CASSKALGAGDYHEQFF
. | TRBJ2-2 | TRBV3-1 | TRBD1 | TGTGCCAGCAGACCGACAGGGGGCACCGGGGAGCTGTTTTTT | CASRPTGGTGELFF
many | TRBJ2-7 | TRBV7-9 | . | TGTGCCAGCAGCTTAGAAGCCTACGAGCAGTACTTC | CASSLEAYEQYF
many | TRBJ1-1 | TRBV10-2 | . | TGCGCCAGCAGCCGGGGGGGAATCACTGAAGCTTTCTTT | CASSRGGITEAFF
few | TRBJ1-1 | TRBV7-9 | . | TGTGCCAGCAGCGGAGGGGAGGCCGAAGCTTTCTTT | CASSGGEAEAFF
. | TRBJ2-7 | TRBV5-1 | . | TGCGCCAGCAGCGTAACAGGGACCTACGAGCAGTACTTC | CASSVTGTYEQYF
many | TRBJ1-1 | TRBV18 | . | TGTGCCAGCTCCTCGGAAATGGGAAATGCTGAAGCTTTCTTT | CASSSEMGNAEAFF
few | TRBJ2-7 | TRBV3-1 | . | TGTGCCAGCAGCCAAAATCCGGGTTTTACCTACGAGCAGTACTTC | CASSQNPGFTYEQYF
. | TRBJ2-2 | TRBV7-9 | TRBD2 | TGTGCCAGCAGCTTCCCGGGACTACTGGGCGGGGAGCTGTTTTTT | CASSFPGLLGGELFF
many | TRBJ1-1 | TRBV12-3/TRBV12-4 | . | TGTGCCAGCAGTACCAGGGACACTGAAGCTTTCTTT | CASSTRDTEAFF
few | TRBJ2-1 | TRBV20-1 | . | TGCAGTGGACGAGGGAGCGGCTACAATGAGCAGTTCTTC | CSGRGSGYNEQFF
many | TRBJ2-5 | TRBV12-3/TRBV12-4 | . | TGTGCCAGCAGTTTGGGCGGGACAGAGACCCAGTACTTC | CASSLGGTETQYF
few | TRBJ2-1 | TRBV7-9 | TRBD2 | TGTGCCAGCAGCTTATCTAGGACTAGCGGGAGAGGCGATGAGCAGTTCTTC | CASSLSRTSGRGDEQFF
. | TRBJ2-2 | TRBV7-9 | . | TGTGCCAGCAGCTTAGCGATAGGCCTTATCGCGAACACCGGGGAGCTGTTTTTT | CASSLAIGLIANTGELFF
. | TRBJ1-5 | TRBV6-2/TRBV6-3 | . | TGTGCCAGCAGCGAAATGCGTCAGCCCCAGCATTTT | CASSEMRQPQHF
. | TRBJ2-5 | TRBV10-3 | TRBD1 | TGTGCCATCGGACGACAGGGCCAAGAGACCCAGTACTTC | CAIGRQGQETQYF
many | TRBJ2-1 | TRBV5-1 | . | TGCGCCAGCAGCTATATTGGGCCTCACAATGAGCAGTTCTTC | CASSYIGPHNEQFF
. | TRBJ1-2 | TRBV6-2/TRBV6-3 | . | TGTGCCAGCAGTTTTTTAAACTATGGCTACACCTTC | CASSFLNYGYTF
many | TRBJ2-1 | TRBV6-6 | TRBD2 | TGTGCCAGCAGTTACGGGAGCGGGAGGAGAAATGAGCAGTTCTTC | CASSYGSGRRNEQFF
. | TRBJ2-7 | TRBV6-1 | . | TGTGCCAGCAGTGGGGTGCTCGAGCAGTACTTC | CASSGVLEQYF
. | TRBJ2-5 | TRBV20-1 | . | TGCAGTGCTAGTGCCGGAGAGACCCAGTACTTC | CSASAGETQYF
many | TRBJ2-1 | TRBV14 | . | TGTGCCAGCAGCCAAGATTCCAATGAGCAGTTCTTC | CASSQDSNEQFF
many | TRBJ2-1 | TRBV7-8 | TRBD1 | TGTGCCAGCAGTCAACAAGGGGGCGATGAGCAGTTCTTC | CASSQQGGDEQFF
many | TRBJ2-1 | TRBV28 | TRBD1 | TGTGCCAGCAGGAATTTTATGGGACAGGGGTTGGCAAATGAGCAGTTCTTC | CASRNFMGQGLANEQFF
few | TRBJ1-1 | TRBV10-3 | . | TGTGCCATCAGTGAGTCGCGACAGCGTGAAGCTTTCTTT | CAISESRQREAFF
few | TRBJ1-2 | TRBV27 | TRBD1 | TGTGCCAGCAGCCTTGACAGGGGGCTCAGAGGCTACACCTTC | CASSLDRGLRGYTF